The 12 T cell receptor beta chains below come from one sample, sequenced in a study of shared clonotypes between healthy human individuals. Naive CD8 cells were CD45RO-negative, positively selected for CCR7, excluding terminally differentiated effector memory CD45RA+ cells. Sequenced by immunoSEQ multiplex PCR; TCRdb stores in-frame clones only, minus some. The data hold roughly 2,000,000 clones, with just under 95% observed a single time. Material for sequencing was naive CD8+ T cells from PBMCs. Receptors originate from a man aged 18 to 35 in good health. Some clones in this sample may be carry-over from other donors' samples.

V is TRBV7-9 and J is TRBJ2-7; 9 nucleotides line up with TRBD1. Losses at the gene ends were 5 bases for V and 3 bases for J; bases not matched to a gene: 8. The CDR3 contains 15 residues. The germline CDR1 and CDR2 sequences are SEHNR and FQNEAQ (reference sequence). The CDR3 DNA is TGTGCCAGCAGCCAGGACAGGGGACTCCTCTACGAGCAGTACTTC. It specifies CASSQDRGLLYEQYF.

CDR3 in amino acids: CASSPRTDQPQHF. Written as DNA, the CDR3 is TGTGCCAGTAGTCCTCGGACTGATCAGCCCCAGCATTTT. The V and J genes are TRBV19 and TRBJ1-5; D is uncertain. There are 13 residues in the CDR3. V lost 5 bases and J 5 bases, leaving 10 bases between the germline ends. CDR1 is LNHDA, CDR2 SQIVND, per germline (reference sequence). The full variable domain, completed using reference TRBV19 and TRBJ1-5, is DGGITQSPKYLFRKEGQNVTLSCEQNLNHDAMYWYRQDPGQGLRLIYYSQIVNDFQKGDIAEGYSVSREKKESFPLTVTSAQKNPTAFYLCASSPRTDQPQHFGDGTRLSIL.

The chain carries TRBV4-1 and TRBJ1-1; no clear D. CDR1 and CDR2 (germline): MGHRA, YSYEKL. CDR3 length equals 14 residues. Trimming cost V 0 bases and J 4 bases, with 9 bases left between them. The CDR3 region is CASSQELRLTEAFF. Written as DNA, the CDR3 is TGCGCCAGCAGCCAAGAACTGAGACTCACTGAAGCTTTCTTT.

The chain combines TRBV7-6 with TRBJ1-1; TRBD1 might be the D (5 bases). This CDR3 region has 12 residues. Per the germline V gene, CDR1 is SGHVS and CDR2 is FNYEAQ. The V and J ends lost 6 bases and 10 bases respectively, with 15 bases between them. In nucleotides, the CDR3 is TGTGCCAGCAGGGACGGGACTCTAGGAGCTTTCTTT. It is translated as CASRDGTLGAFF.

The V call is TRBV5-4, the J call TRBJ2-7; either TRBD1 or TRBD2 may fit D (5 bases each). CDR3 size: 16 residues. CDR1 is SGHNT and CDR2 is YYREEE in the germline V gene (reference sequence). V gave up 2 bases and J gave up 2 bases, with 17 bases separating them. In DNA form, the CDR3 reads TGTGCCAGCAGCTTTGGGTCAGGGAGTAAGGCCTACGAGCAGTACTTC. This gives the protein CASSFGSGSKAYEQYF.

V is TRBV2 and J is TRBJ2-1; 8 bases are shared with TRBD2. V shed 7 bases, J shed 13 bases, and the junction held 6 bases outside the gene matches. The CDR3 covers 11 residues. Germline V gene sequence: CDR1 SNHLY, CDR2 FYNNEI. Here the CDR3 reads CASKTGGLQFF. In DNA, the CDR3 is TGTGCCAGCAAGACGGGAGGGTTACAGTTCTTC.

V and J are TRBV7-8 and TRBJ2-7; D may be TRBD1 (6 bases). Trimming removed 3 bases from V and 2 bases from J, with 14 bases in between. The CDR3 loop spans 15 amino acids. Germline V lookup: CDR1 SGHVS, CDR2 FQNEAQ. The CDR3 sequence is CASSFNREPTYEQYF. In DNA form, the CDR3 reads TGTGCCAGCAGCTTCAACAGGGAACCCACCTACGAGCAGTACTTC.

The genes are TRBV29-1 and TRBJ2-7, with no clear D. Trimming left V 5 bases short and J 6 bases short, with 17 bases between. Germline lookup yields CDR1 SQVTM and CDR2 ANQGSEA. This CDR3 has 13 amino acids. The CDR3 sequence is CSVPPQASLEQYF. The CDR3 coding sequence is TGCAGCGTTCCTCCCCAAGCATCTCTCGAGCAGTACTTC.

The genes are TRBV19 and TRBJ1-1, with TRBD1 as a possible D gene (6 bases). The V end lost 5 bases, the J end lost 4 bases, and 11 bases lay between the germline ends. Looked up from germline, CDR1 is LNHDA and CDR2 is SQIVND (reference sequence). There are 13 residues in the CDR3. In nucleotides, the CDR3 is TGTGCCAGTAGTTCAGGGGCAGCCACTGAAGCTTTCTTT. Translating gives CASSSGAATEAFF. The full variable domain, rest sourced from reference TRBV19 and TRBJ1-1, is DGGITQSPKYLFRKEGQNVTLSCEQNLNHDAMYWYRQDPGQGLRLIYYSQIVNDFQKGDIAEGYSVSREKKESFPLTVTSAQKNPTAFYLCASSSGAATEAFFGQGTRLTVV.

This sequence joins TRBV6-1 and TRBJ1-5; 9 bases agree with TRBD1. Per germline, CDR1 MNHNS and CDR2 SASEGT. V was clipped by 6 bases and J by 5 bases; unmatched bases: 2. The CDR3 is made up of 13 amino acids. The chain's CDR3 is CASRGDRDQPQHF. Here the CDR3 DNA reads TGTGCCAGCAGGGGGGACAGGGATCAGCCCCAGCATTTT.

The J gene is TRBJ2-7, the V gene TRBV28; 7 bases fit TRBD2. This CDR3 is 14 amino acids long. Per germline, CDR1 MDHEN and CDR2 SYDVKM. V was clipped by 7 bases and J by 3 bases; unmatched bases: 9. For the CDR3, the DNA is TGTGCCAGCACCGCCCTAGGCGGGAGCTACGAGCAGTACTTC. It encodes CASTALGGSYEQYF.

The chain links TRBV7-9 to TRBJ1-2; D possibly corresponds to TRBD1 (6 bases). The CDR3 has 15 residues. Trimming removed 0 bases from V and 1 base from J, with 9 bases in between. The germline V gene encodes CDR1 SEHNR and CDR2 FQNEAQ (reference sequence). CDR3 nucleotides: TGTGCCAGCAGCTTAGCAGCGGGACATAACTATGGCTACACCTTC. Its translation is CASSLAAGHNYGYTF. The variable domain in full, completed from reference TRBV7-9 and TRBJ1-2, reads DTGVSQNPRHKITKRGQNVTFRCDPISEHNRLYWYRQTLGQGPEFLTYFQNEAQLEKSRLLSDRFSAERPKGSFSTLEIQRTEQGDSAMYLCASSLAAGHNYGYTFGSGTRLTVV.